The source of this TCR beta chain is a study of T-cell reconstitution after alpha-beta-depleted transplantation in children. About this clonotype itself: Its antigen is undetermined.

Whole-study findings and limits: Recipient T cells and thymic progenitors that survived were the source of the high TCRbeta diversity seen at day 60 in some patients. T cells produced anew were the main source of T-cell counts and diversity one year after transplant.

The TCRbeta library incorporated unique molecular identifiers. TCRdb ran MiXCR on the PCR reads and lists one entry per CDR3 protein. The table shows fewer than 550,000 distinct CDR3 sequences, with approximately 10% occurring only once. The CDR3 is made up of 20 amino acids. Germline V gene lookup returns CDR1 SGHDN and CDR2 FVKESK. V shed 4 bases and J 3 bases; nucleotides not matched to a gene: 19. The sequencing used PBMCs, mostly from graft donor cells, collected 180 days after TCRalphabeta/CD19-depleted stem cell transplant. The source of this sequence is a female patient aged 2-9 years who had a stem cell transplant for aplastic anemia, so the T cells may come from the graft donor. The chain has TRBV14 and TRBJ2-7; 12 positions match TRBD1. The CDR3 region is CASSPKSTGTGGEELYEQYF. The CDR3 DNA reads as TGTGCCAGCAGCCCGAAATCCACCGGGACAGGGGGCGAAGAGCTCTACGAGCAGTACTTC.